This TCR beta chain was sequenced during a study of cytomegalovirus exposure and HLA in healthy donors. Study-level findings and limits: In vitro confirmation showed three CMV-associated chains to be CMV antigen specific. Some V segments, TRBV6-2 and TRBV6-3 among them, were indistinguishable and were therefore excluded. Earlier results showed most TCR beta V segments being productive about 87% or about 30% of the time. A later analysis, which compared TCR beta chains of equal frequency, found the HLA-associated ones more clonally expanded.

A note on this clone: The antigen remains unidentified.

This CDR3 is built from 15 residues. CDR1 and CDR2 from the germline V gene are SGDLS and YYNGEE. With V trimmed by 3 bases and J by 1 base, 3 bases remained unmatched. Primers: 60 Vbeta forward and 13 Jbeta reverse. The assay was immunoSEQ multiplex PCR, and TCRdb's table has in-frame clones only and misses some. This table has around 120,000 clones, about 80% appearing once. The sample was PBMCs. The TCR originated in a man between 18 and 35 years old in good health and CMV-seronegative. The chain has TRBV9 and TRBJ2-1; TRBD2 aligns across 8 bases. DNA for the CDR3: TGTGCCAGCAGCGCTTTAGCGGGGTCCTACAATGAGCAGTTCTTC. Translation gives CASSALAGSYNEQFF.